A single sample is the source of the 24 T cell receptor beta chains below, sequenced in a study of spatial heterogeneity in lung cancer. Regarding the study as a whole: Tumoral mutation counts were tracked by counts of expanded intratumoral alpha and beta TCRs.

These receptors have no known antigen. Each CDR3 protein is one row after TCRdb ran MiXCR on the 5' RACE reads. The sample holds 12,000 or so distinct CDR3 sequences; about 14% are singletons and the top ten take around 16%. The time point: sample taken at primary tumor resection. Sequencing used lung tumor tissue, obtained at surgery. These receptors all stem from a male donor with early-stage non-small cell lung cancer.

There are many counts of this clonotype. J is TRBJ1-5 and V is TRBV29-1; TRBD1 matches 8 bases. The CDR3 sequence is 13 residues long. V lost 4 bases to trimming and J lost 3 bases; unmatched junction nucleotides: 2. Germline CDR1 reads SQVTM; CDR2 reads ANQGSEA. The CDR3 spells CSVGDRTNQPQHF. The CDR3 DNA reads TGCAGCGTTGGGGACAGGACCAATCAGCCCCAGCATTTT.

The rearrangement links TRBV12-3 or TRBV12-4 to TRBJ2-7, with D possibly matching TRBD2 (6 bases). CDR3 length: 14 residues. V dropped 8 bases and J dropped 2 bases, with 16 bases sitting between them. The CDR3 DNA reads as TGTGCCAGCTTAGAGACTAGAAAAGCCTACGAGCAGTACTTC. It translates to CASLETRKAYEQYF.

The chain links TRBV6-5 to TRBJ2-5; possible D gene TRBD2, 6 bases. From germline, CDR1 is MNHEY and CDR2 SVGAGI. This CDR3 has 15 residues. V was cut by 2 bases and J by 9 bases, with 19 bases left in between. This CDR3 reads CASSYPRYRDSAQYF. The DNA of the CDR3 is TGTGCCAGCAGTTACCCCCGGTACCGGGACTCGGCCCAGTACTTC.

This clonotype was detected a few times. V is TRBV7-3 and J is TRBJ2-1; weak D call: TRBD2 (6 bases). V lost 6 bases to trimming and J lost 2 bases, with 14 bases between them. Germline V lookup: CDR1 SGHTA, CDR2 FQGTGA. The CDR3 sequence is 15 residues long. This chain's CDR3 is CASSITSRPYNEQFF. The CDR3 DNA follows: TGTGCCAGCAGTATAACTAGCAGACCCTACAATGAGCAGTTCTTC.

This clonotype was seen ten or more times. The chain carries TRBV30 and TRBJ2-1; TRBD2 matches 10 bases. With 0 bases clipped from V and 7 bases from J, the junction kept 9 bases outside the gene matches. This CDR3 comprises 16 residues. CDR1 is GTSNPN and CDR2 is SVGIG in the germline V gene (reference sequence). CDR3 region: CAWSVQGGLARNEQFF. The CDR3 DNA sequence: TGTGCCTGGAGTGTACAAGGGGGACTAGCGAGAAATGAGCAGTTCTTC.

This clonotype was found many times. The gene calls are TRBV7-8 and TRBJ2-3; D not certain. This CDR3 region has 14 residues. The germline V and J ends were trimmed by 2 bases and 0 bases, with 6 bases remaining between them. CDR1 and CDR2 (germline): SGHVS, FQNEAQ. As DNA, the CDR3 is TGTGCCAGCAGCTTACAGGCTAGCACAGATACGCAGTATTTT. Residues: CASSLQASTDTQYF.

This clonotype was seen ten or more times. The rearrangement joins TRBV27 to TRBJ1-5, with D maybe TRBD1 (6 bases). The germline gives CDR1 MNHEY, CDR2 SMNVEV (reference sequence). Trimming took 5 bases from V and 0 from J, leaving 20 bases between them. CDR3 length: 18 residues. Here the CDR3 DNA reads TGTGCCAGCAGTCTCAGAGCGACAGGCACTTATAGCAATCAGCCCCAGCATTTT. Its protein is CASSLRATGTYSNQPQHF.

This clonotype rates as medium-sized (0.01 to 0.1%). This chain joins TRBV6-1 and TRBJ2-3, with D possibly TRBD1 on 5 matching bases. The CDR3 runs 15 residues. Trimming left V 2 bases short and J 4 bases short, with 13 bases between. Germline loops: CDR1 MNHNS, CDR2 SASEGT. Here the CDR3 reads CASSESREGADTQYF. The CDR3 nucleotides are TGTGCCAGCAGTGAATCCAGGGAAGGTGCAGATACGCAGTATTTT.

The chain links TRBV9 to TRBJ2-7, with 7 positions matching TRBD1. Germline values: CDR1 SGDLS, CDR2 YYNGEE. J gave up 10 bases and V 7 bases, and 8 bases lay outside the gene matches. The CDR3 covers 11 residues. CDR3 loop: CASGQGEDQYF. Here the CDR3 DNA reads TGTGCCAGCGGGCAGGGGGAAGATCAGTACTTC. Variable domain in full (rest from reference TRBV9 and TRBJ2-7): DSGVTQTPKHLITATGQRVTLRCSPRSGDLSVYWYQQSLDQGLQFLIQYYNGEERAKGNILERFSAQQFPDLHSELNLSSLELGDSALYFCASGQGEDQYFGPGTRLTVT.

This clonotype occurred many times. The rearrangement uses TRBV28 and TRBJ2-7, with TRBD2 matching over 7 bases. The CDR3 consists of 12 residues. Germline lookup yields CDR1 MDHEN and CDR2 SYDVKM. Trimming took 6 bases from V and 7 from J; bases not matched to a gene: 6. CDR3 region: CASSLRAGEQYF. In nucleotides, the CDR3 is TGTGCCAGCAGCCTACGAGCGGGAGAGCAGTACTTC.

This clonotype came up many times. The chain uses TRBV5-5 and TRBJ2-4; 7 bases match TRBD1. Germline V lookup: CDR1 SGHKS, CDR2 YYEKEE (reference sequence). The CDR3 is 14 amino acids. The ends lost 4 bases at V and 4 bases at J; junction bases unmatched: 5. CDR3 residues: CASSSTGVKNIQYF. CDR3 in DNA: TGTGCCAGCAGCAGTACAGGGGTGAAAAACATTCAGTACTTC. The full variable domain, rest sourced from reference TRBV5-5 and TRBJ2-4, is DAGVTQSPTHLIKTRGQQVTLRCSPISGHKSVSWYQQVLGQGPQFIFQYYEKEERGRGNFPDRFSARQFPNYSSELNVNALLLGDSALYLCASSSTGVKNIQYFGAGTRLSVL.

This clonotype was picked up many times. The gene calls are TRBV20-1 and TRBJ2-1; 7 positions agree with TRBD1. The V segment lost 0 bases and the J segment 4 bases; nucleotides outside the gene matches: 6. This CDR3 has 15 amino acids. Germline CDR1 reads DFQATT; CDR2 reads SNEGSKA (reference sequence). CDR3: CSARDWGTVYNEQFF. The CDR3, as DNA: TGCAGTGCTAGAGATTGGGGGACAGTGTACAATGAGCAGTTCTTC.

As to this clonotype: One junction end disagrees with the germline gene, perhaps due to a read error. The chain employs TRBV20-1 and TRBJ2-7; 14 nucleotides agree with TRBD2. From germline, CDR1 is DFQATT and CDR2 SNEGSKA (reference sequence). The CDR3 runs to 17 residues. In DNA, the CDR3 is TGCGGTGCCAGACTAGCGGGAGGGCCCCGCGCCTCCTACGAGCAGTACTTC. Translating it yields CGARLAGGPRASYEQYF.

This clonotype was recorded at least ten times. The V and J genes are TRBV12-3 or TRBV12-4 and TRBJ2-7; 8 nucleotides line up with TRBD2. With V trimmed by 3 bases and J by 6 bases, 7 bases remained unmatched. The CDR3 runs to 14 residues. The CDR3 region is CASSFGAGELEQYF. CDR3 bases: TGTGCCAGCAGTTTTGGAGCGGGAGAACTCGAGCAGTACTTC.

V usage is TRBV27 and J usage is TRBJ2-4; the D is unclear. Looked up from germline, CDR1 is MNHEY and CDR2 is SMNVEV (reference sequence). V was cut by 5 bases and J by 0 bases, with 8 bases left in between. The CDR3 has 14 residues. The CDR3 reads CASSTLLAKNIQYF. In DNA form, the CDR3 reads TGTGCCAGCAGTACGTTACTAGCCAAAAACATTCAGTACTTC.

This clonotype was observed at least ten times. The gene calls are TRBV28 and TRBJ1-3; no clear D gene. This CDR3 has 15 amino acids. Germline V lookup: CDR1 MDHEN, CDR2 SYDVKM. Trimming took off 3 bases at V and 0 bases at J, with 9 bases between the two ends. The CDR3 coding sequence is TGTGCCAGCAGTTTGGGCCTGATCTCTGGAAACACCATATATTTT. Residues: CASSLGLISGNTIYF.

The chain uses TRBV9 and TRBJ2-7, with 7 bases lining up with TRBD2. The CDR3 runs 15 residues. Losses at the gene ends were 4 bases for V and 2 bases for J; bases not matched to a gene: 9. Germline loops: CDR1 SGDLS, CDR2 YYNGEE. CDR3 sequence (DNA): TGTGCCAGCAGCCTCCGGGCGGGAGCCCCCTACGAGCAGTACTTC. This sequence encodes CASSLRAGAPYEQYF. The variable domain in full, completed from reference TRBV9 and TRBJ2-7, reads DSGVTQTPKHLITATGQRVTLRCSPRSGDLSVYWYQQSLDQGLQFLIQYYNGEERAKGNILERFSAQQFPDLHSELNLSSLELGDSALYFCASSLRAGAPYEQYFGPGTRLTVT.

This clonotype was observed at least ten times. The V gene is TRBV12-2, the J gene TRBJ2-7; TRBD1 is the table's D call and was not checked against the DNA. TRBV12-2 is assigned pseudogene status. This CDR3 is built from 12 residues. CDR3 nucleotide sequence: TGTGCAAGTCCGGGACGCTCCTACGAGCAGTACTTC. Its translation is CASPGRSYEQYF.

This clonotype came up many times. The chain has TRBV7-9 and TRBJ2-5; 7 nucleotides agree with TRBD2. Losses at the gene ends were 5 bases for V and 4 bases for J; bases not matched to a gene: 13. This CDR3 comprises 16 residues. CDR1 and CDR2 (germline): SEHNR, FQNEAQ (reference sequence). The CDR3 here is CASSPPGGRFTETQYF. The CDR3 DNA is TGTGCCAGCAGCCCCCCTGGCGGGAGATTCACAGAGACCCAGTACTTC.

This clonotype was observed many times. This chain links TRBV7-2 with TRBJ1-2; 8 bases fit TRBD1. The CDR3 is 13 amino acids. With V trimmed by 4 bases and J by 6 bases, 4 bases remained unmatched. The germline V gene has CDR1 SGHTA and CDR2 FQGNSA. CDR3 DNA: TGTGCCAGCAGCTCCCGGACAGGGCATGGCTACACCTTC. It yields the protein CASSSRTGHGYTF. Complete variable domain (other parts from reference TRBV7-2 and TRBJ1-2): GAGVSQSPSNKVTEKGKDVELRCDPISGHTALYWYRQSLGQGLEFLIYFQGNSAPDKSGLPSDRFSAERTGGSVSTLTIQRTQQEDSAVYLCASSSRTGHGYTFGSGTRLTVV.

The rearrangement joins TRBV20-1 to TRBJ1-2; D gene unclear. The CDR3 runs 14 residues. The germline CDR1 and CDR2 sequences are DFQATT and SNEGSKA (reference sequence). With 3 bases removed from V and 4 bases from J, the gap between germline ends came to 15 bases. The chain's CDR3 is CSASWSESPYGYTF. The CDR3 region has the DNA TGCAGTGCTAGTTGGTCTGAATCCCCCTATGGCTACACCTTC.

In this sample, this clonotype turned up many times. This chain connects TRBV12-3 or TRBV12-4 to TRBJ2-3; TRBD2 agrees at 10 bases. The junction had 7 bases not matched to a gene; V was cut back by 6 bases and J by 1 base. This CDR3 has 16 amino acids. CDR3: CASRYYLAGGTDTQYF. For the CDR3, the DNA is TGTGCCAGCAGATACTATCTAGCGGGGGGCACAGATACGCAGTATTTT.

This clonotype was counted many times. In DNA form, the CDR3 reads TGCAGTGCTCTGGGCCCGGGGACTTCCAGCTCCTACAATGAGCAGTTCTTC. It translates to CSALGPGTSSSYNEQFF. V and J are TRBV20-1 and TRBJ2-1; D might be TRBD2 (6 bases). Germline CDR1 and CDR2: DFQATT and SNEGSKA (reference sequence). V was cut by 5 bases and J by 0 bases, with 20 bases left in between. The CDR3 is 17 amino acids.

This clonotype was recorded a few times. V usage is TRBV24-1 and J usage is TRBJ2-1, with a weak D call TRBD2 (6 bases). Germline V gene lookup returns CDR1 KGHDR and CDR2 SFDVKD. The CDR3 is made up of 15 amino acids. V shed 6 bases and J shed 8 bases, with 19 bases lying between them. CDR3 nucleotide sequence: TGTGCCACCAGTAGCGAGCGGGTAAGGGGACATGAGCAGTTCTTC. Amino acids: CATSSERVRGHEQFF.